This TCR beta chain is drawn from a study of blood T cell dynamics during melanoma immunotherapy. Time point here: pre-treatment baseline. No patient had earlier systemic cancer treatment, concurrent immunosuppressants, or another active cancer. Method: immunoSEQ multiplex PCR; TCRdb's copy keeps in-frame clones and lacks some. The sample comprises 10,000 to 15,000 clones, around 84% of which are singletons, and almost 4.5% rests with the top ten. The material sequenced was blood, taken from a patient treated with checkpoint blockade. This TCR came from a human donor with melanoma.

The CDR3 DNA follows: TGCGCCAGCAGCGAACGGCAGGCGGGACAAGAGACCCAGTACTTC. It encodes CASSERQAGQETQYF. The rearrangement joins TRBV10-1 to TRBJ2-5; tentatively, D is TRBD2 (6 bases). V dropped 6 bases and J dropped 2 bases, with 16 bases sitting between them. This CDR3 is built from 15 residues. Germline V CDR1 and CDR2: WNHNN, SYGVQD (reference sequence).